This entry lists 26 T cell receptor beta chains sequenced from one sample in a study of blood T cells in healthy people across ages. The use of a sample-barcoded 5' primer and a J-beta primer mix characterized a second PCR of about 7 to 12 cycles. One entry per CDR3 protein results from TCRdb running MiXCR on the 5' RACE reads. The sample contains approximately 400,000 distinct CDR3 sequences, roughly half of which appear only once. The sequencing input was blood. These receptors came from a man aged 55-75 years in good health.

This clonotype was detected many times. This sequence joins TRBV28 and TRBJ2-5; a weak D match, TRBD2 (6 bases). The CDR3 is 15 residues long. Between the trimmed V and J ends, which lost 3 bases and 3 bases, there was a span of 14 bases. CDR1 is MDHEN and CDR2 is SYDVKM in the germline V gene. CDR3 DNA: TGTGCCAGCAGTTTTAGCGGTCCGGTGGAAGAGACCCAGTACTTC. This gives the protein CASSFSGPVEETQYF. The full variable domain, with the rest looked up from reference TRBV28 and TRBJ2-5, is DVKVTQSSRYLVKRTGEKVFLECVQDMDHENMFWYRQDPGLGLRLIYFSYDVKMKEKGDIPEGYSVSREKKERFSLILESASTNQTSMYLCASSFSGPVEETQYFGPGTRLLVL.

Ten or more counts support this clonotype. The chain couples TRBV10-3 to TRBJ2-7, with 10 bases matching TRBD2. This CDR3 has 15 amino acids. Germline lookup yields CDR1 ENHRY and CDR2 SYGVKD. V was clipped by 3 bases and J by 4 bases; unmatched bases: 6. The CDR3 coding sequence is TGTGCCATCAGTGACTCTAGCGGGAGTCGGTACGAGCAGTACTTC. It is translated as CAISDSSGSRYEQYF.

The table lists this clonotype with a count of one. The chain uses TRBV12-3 or TRBV12-4 and TRBJ1-2; D possibly corresponds to TRBD1 (5 bases). The V end was cut by 7 bases, the J end by 5 bases, with 8 bases between. The CDR3 spans 11 residues. The CDR3 DNA reads TGTGCCAGCACAGGGTATTATGGCTACACCTTC. The encoded protein is CASTGYYGYTF.

This clonotype was found a few times. The gene calls are TRBV7-3 and TRBJ1-6, with D tentatively TRBD1 (6 bases). Germline V gene data show CDR1 as SGHTA and CDR2 as FQGTGA. The CDR3 contains 16 residues. Trimming left V 5 bases short and J 9 bases short, with 20 bases between. CDR3 sequence reads: CASSDGGPTGASPLHF. For the CDR3, the DNA is TGTGCCAGCAGCGACGGGGGCCCGACAGGTGCTTCACCCCTCCACTTT.

The chain recombines TRBV7-9 with TRBJ1-6; D is ambiguous. CDR3 size: 16 residues. The V end lost 4 bases, the J end lost 4 bases, and 14 bases lay between the germline ends. Germline values: CDR1 SEHNR, CDR2 FQNEAQ (reference sequence). The CDR3 DNA reads TGTGCCAGCAGCTGGGGAAAGGGAGCGTATAATTCACCCCTCCACTTT. This translates into CASSWGKGAYNSPLHF.

Concerning this clonotype itself: Likely a read error: the CDR3 ends without its conserved phenylalanine or tryptophan. The chain combines TRBV29-1 with TRBJ2-1, with 16 bases that match TRBD2. J was trimmed by 10 bases and V by 7 bases; bases with no gene match: 7. Per germline, CDR1 SQVTM and CDR2 ANQGSEA. This CDR3 has 14 amino acids. CDR3: CSGGTSGRAREQFL. CDR3 nucleotides: TGCAGCGGCGGGACTAGCGGGAGGGCAAGGGAGCAGTTCTTA.

A single count supports this clonotype. The junction differs from germline at one of its ends, possibly a read error. The rearrangement uses TRBV2 and TRBJ2-1; tentatively, D is TRBD1 (5 bases). The CDR3 covers 11 residues. CDR1 and CDR2 from the germline V gene are SNHLY and FYNNEI. This CDR3 is CVSRAGDEQFF. DNA for the CDR3: TGTGTCAGCAGGGCCGGAGATGAGCAGTTCTTC.

A few counts support this clonotype. V and J are TRBV25-1 and TRBJ2-5; tentative D call: TRBD1 (5 bases). The CDR3 totals 14 residues. V lost 2 bases to trimming and J lost 1 base, with 8 bases between them. The germline CDR1 and CDR2 sequences are MGHDK and SYGVNS. The DNA for the CDR3 is TGTGCCAGCAGTGAACCCAGGGTCCAAGAGACCCAGTACTTC. Amino acid sequence: CASSEPRVQETQYF.

The chain combines TRBV10-3 with TRBJ2-3; 10 bases agree with TRBD1. The CDR3 is 13 amino acids. V gave up 7 bases and J gave up 5 bases; unmatched junction bases: 3. CDR1 and CDR2 from the germline V gene are ENHRY and SYGVKD. CDR3 residues: CAINWDRGDTQYF. CDR3 DNA sequence: TGTGCCATCAACTGGGACAGGGGAGATACGCAGTATTTT.

This chain connects TRBV28 to TRBJ2-7; 7 bases fit TRBD1. The V segment lost 4 bases and the J segment 5 bases; nucleotides outside the gene matches: 11. Germline CDR1 MDHEN, CDR2 SYDVKM. The CDR3 consists of 15 residues. The CDR3 reads CASSSPSLRGNEQYF. CDR3 coding DNA: TGTGCCAGCAGTTCACCGTCCCTCAGGGGGAACGAGCAGTACTTC.

This clonotype was detected only a few times. The rearrangement joins TRBV7-2 to TRBJ2-7, with 11 bases that match TRBD2. The V and J ends lost 5 bases and 6 bases, in that order; junction bases with no gene match: 9. This CDR3 region has 15 residues. Germline V lookup: CDR1 SGHTA, CDR2 FQGNSA. Written as DNA, the CDR3 is TGTGCCAGCAGCACCTTAGCGGGAGGGCCGAGCGAGCAGTACTTC. Protein sequence: CASSTLAGGPSEQYF.

This rearrangement joins TRBV6-1 to TRBJ2-5; 8 positions agree with TRBD1. Germline lookup yields CDR1 MNHNS and CDR2 SASEGT. CDR3 length: 18 residues. V dropped 5 bases and J dropped 7; count of bases not matched to a gene: 21. CDR3 amino acids: CASSPRTGTGTGGATQYF. In DNA, the CDR3 is TGTGCCAGCAGTCCCCGGACAGGGACTGGGACGGGTGGAGCGACCCAGTACTTC.

The J gene is TRBJ1-2, the V gene TRBV4-1; tentative D call: TRBD1 (6 bases). V was cut by 3 bases and J by 2 bases, with 22 bases left in between. The CDR3 has 18 amino acids. Germline values: CDR1 MGHRA, CDR2 YSYEKL. In nucleotides, the CDR3 is TGCGCCAGCAGCCAGCAAGAGGCTATCTCAGGGGTCAACTATGGCTACACCTTC. Its translation is CASSQQEAISGVNYGYTF.

J is TRBJ2-7 and V is TRBV2; D gene uncertain. Germline V gives CDR1 SNHLY, CDR2 FYNNEI. The length of the CDR3 is 14 residues. Trimming pared 3 bases from V and 1 base from J, leaving 10 bases between. The CDR3 DNA reads TGTGCCAGCAGTGAGGTGGCGGTTTCCTACGAGCAGTACTTC. It specifies CASSEVAVSYEQYF.

The CDR3 coding sequence is TGTGCCAGCACAGGGGCCCTCCTCTCCTACGAGCAGTACTTC. Protein: CASTGALLSYEQYF. This chain links TRBV28 with TRBJ2-7; perhaps TRBD1 as D (6 bases). The CDR3 has 14 amino acids. Looked up from germline, CDR1 is MDHEN and CDR2 is SYDVKM. V was pared by 7 bases and J by 0 bases, with 13 bases between.

The DNA of the CDR3 is TGTGCCAGCAGCCAAGGAAGGGGGGCGGTTGAGACCCAGTACTTC. This encodes CASSQGRGAVETQYF. This chain connects TRBV3-1 to TRBJ2-5; D assignment may be TRBD1 or TRBD2 (6 bases each). Trimming removed 1 base at V and 5 bases at J, with 14 bases between. The CDR3 has 15 amino acids. The V gene's germline CDR1 is LGHDT and CDR2 YNNKEL (reference sequence).

Ten or more counts support this clonotype. This chain joins TRBV20-1 and TRBJ2-7; the D call may be TRBD1 or TRBD2 (5 bases each). CDR1 is DFQATT, CDR2 SNEGSKA, per germline (reference sequence). V shed 2 bases and J shed 6 bases, with 17 bases lying between them. The CDR3 spans 14 residues. CDR3 sequence (DNA): TGCAGTGCTAGAAAGGCAAGGGTTGGGGGCGAGCAGTACTTC. Its protein is CSARKARVGGEQYF.

V is TRBV3-1 and J is TRBJ2-1; D is perhaps TRBD2 (7 bases). The germline CDR1 and CDR2 sequences are LGHDT and YNNKEL (reference sequence). This CDR3 has 14 amino acids. The V end lost 4 bases, the J end lost 9 bases, and 16 bases lay between the germline ends. Here the CDR3 reads CASSRLEGGGEQFF. The DNA for the CDR3 is TGTGCCAGCAGCCGTCTGGAGGGGGGGGGTGAGCAGTTCTTC.

This clonotype was seen more than once but under ten times. This chain connects TRBV4-1 to TRBJ1-2; D might be TRBD1 (5 bases). Trimming cost V 7 bases and J 1 base, with 16 bases left between them. There are 15 residues in the CDR3. The V gene's germline CDR1 is MGHRA and CDR2 YSYEKL. Here the CDR3 reads CASKEQAQLNYGYTF. The CDR3 bases are TGCGCCAGCAAGGAACAGGCACAGCTTAACTATGGCTACACCTTC.

The chain combines TRBV4-2 with TRBJ1-2; 7 bases match TRBD1. Germline lookup yields CDR1 LGHNA and CDR2 YNFKEQ. The CDR3 sequence is 15 residues long. V was clipped by 4 bases and J by 4 bases; unmatched bases: 9. The CDR3 bases are TGTGCCAGCAGCCTGGGACAGAACCTCGCCTATGGCTACACCTTC. Amino acids: CASSLGQNLAYGYTF.

The gene calls are TRBV28 and TRBJ2-2, with 9 bases lining up with TRBD2. The CDR3 sequence is 15 residues long. The germline V gene has CDR1 MDHEN and CDR2 SYDVKM. Losses at the gene ends were 2 bases for V and 7 bases for J; bases not matched to a gene: 5. The CDR3 is CASSLGGRAGGELFF. CDR3 DNA sequence: TGTGCCAGCAGTTTAGGCGGGAGGGCCGGCGGGGAGCTGTTTTTT.

J is TRBJ2-5 and V is TRBV5-1; TRBD2 matches at 11 bases. The junction had 5 bases not matched to a gene; V was cut back by 0 bases and J by 4 bases. Germline assignment: CDR1 SGHRS and CDR2 YFSETQ. This CDR3 has 16 amino acids. The CDR3 spells CASSLAEGLAGETQYF. The CDR3 bases are TGCGCCAGCAGCTTGGCCGAAGGACTAGCGGGAGAGACCCAGTACTTC.

The V call is TRBV3-1, the J call TRBJ2-2; 7 nucleotides line up with TRBD2. Germline V gene sequence: CDR1 LGHDT, CDR2 YNNKEL (reference sequence). The CDR3 is 14 amino acids. V lost 6 bases to trimming and J lost 6 bases; unmatched junction nucleotides: 7. The CDR3 bases are TGTGCCAGCAGTATGACCCGGGAGGCCGGGGAGCTGTTTTTT. It is translated as CASSMTREAGELFF.

This sequence joins TRBV20-1 and TRBJ2-7; maybe TRBD2 (5 bases). Germline CDR1 and CDR2: DFQATT and SNEGSKA (reference sequence). V lost 5 bases and J 0 bases, leaving 14 bases between the germline ends. This CDR3 has 14 residues. The CDR3 loop is CSASPGYSSYEQYF. DNA of the CDR3: TGCAGTGCTTCCCCGGGGTATAGCTCCTACGAGCAGTACTTC.

This clonotype was counted at least ten times. V and J are TRBV29-1 and TRBJ2-7; maybe TRBD2 (7 bases). The germline gives CDR1 SQVTM, CDR2 ANQGSEA. The CDR3 runs 12 residues. Trimming took 4 bases from V and 6 from J, leaving 13 bases between them. CDR3 nucleotide sequence: TGCAGCGTTGGGGGGGGCAGGGCCGAGCAGTACTTC. Its translation is CSVGGGRAEQYF.

The V gene is TRBV30, the J gene TRBJ1-5; D possibly corresponds to TRBD1 (5 bases). The germline V and J ends were trimmed by 4 bases and 0 bases, with 13 bases remaining between them. Germline CDR1 reads GTSNPN; CDR2 reads SVGIG (reference sequence). The CDR3 runs to 15 residues. This chain's CDR3 is CAWNRGGNSNQPQHF. CDR3 coding DNA: TGTGCCTGGAATCGGGGGGGGAATAGCAATCAGCCCCAGCATTTT.